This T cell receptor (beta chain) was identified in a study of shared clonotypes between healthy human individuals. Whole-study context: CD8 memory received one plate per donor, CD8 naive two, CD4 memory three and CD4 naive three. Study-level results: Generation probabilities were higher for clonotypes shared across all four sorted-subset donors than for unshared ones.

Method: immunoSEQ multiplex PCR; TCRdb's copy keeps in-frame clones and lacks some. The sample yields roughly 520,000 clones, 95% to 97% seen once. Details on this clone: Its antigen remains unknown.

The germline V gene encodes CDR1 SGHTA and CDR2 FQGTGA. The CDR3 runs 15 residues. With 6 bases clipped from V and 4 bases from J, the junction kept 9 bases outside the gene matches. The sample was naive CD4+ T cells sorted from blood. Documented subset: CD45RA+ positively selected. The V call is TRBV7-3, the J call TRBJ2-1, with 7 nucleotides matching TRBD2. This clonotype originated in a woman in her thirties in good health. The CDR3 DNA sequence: TGTGCCAGCAGGGGCGTGAGCGGGACTTACAATGAGCAGTTCTTC. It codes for CASRGVSGTYNEQFF.